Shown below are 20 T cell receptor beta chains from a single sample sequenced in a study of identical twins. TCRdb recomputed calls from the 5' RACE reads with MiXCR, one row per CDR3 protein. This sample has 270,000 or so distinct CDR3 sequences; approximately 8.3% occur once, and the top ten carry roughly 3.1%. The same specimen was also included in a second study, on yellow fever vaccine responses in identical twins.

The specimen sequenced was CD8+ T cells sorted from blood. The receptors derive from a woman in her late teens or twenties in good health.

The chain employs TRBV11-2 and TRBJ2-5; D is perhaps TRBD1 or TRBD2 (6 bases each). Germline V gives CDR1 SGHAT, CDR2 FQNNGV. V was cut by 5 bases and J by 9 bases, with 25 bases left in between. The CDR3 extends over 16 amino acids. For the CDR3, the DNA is TGTGCCAGCAGCATCGTAGCAGGGGACTGGGCTGAGTCCCAGTACTTC. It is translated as CASSIVAGDWAESQYF.

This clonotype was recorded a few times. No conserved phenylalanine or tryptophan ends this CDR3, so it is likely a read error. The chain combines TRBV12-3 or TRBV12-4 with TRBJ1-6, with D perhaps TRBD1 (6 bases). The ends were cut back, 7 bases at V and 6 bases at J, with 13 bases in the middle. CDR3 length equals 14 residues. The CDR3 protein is CASTPGGSNSPLHL. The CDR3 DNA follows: TGTGCCAGCACCCCGGGGGGCAGTAATTCACCCCTCCACCTT.

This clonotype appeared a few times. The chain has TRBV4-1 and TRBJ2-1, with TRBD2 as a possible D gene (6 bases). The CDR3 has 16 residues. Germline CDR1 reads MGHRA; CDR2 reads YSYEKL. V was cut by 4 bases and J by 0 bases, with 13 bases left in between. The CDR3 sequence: CASSPSGEPSYNEQFF. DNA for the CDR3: TGCGCCAGCAGCCCCTCGGGGGAACCCTCCTACAATGAGCAGTTCTTC.

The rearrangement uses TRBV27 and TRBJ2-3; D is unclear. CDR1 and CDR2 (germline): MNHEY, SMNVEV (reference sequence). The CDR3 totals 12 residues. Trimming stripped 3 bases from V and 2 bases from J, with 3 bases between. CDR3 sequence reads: CASSFYTDTQYF. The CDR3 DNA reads TGTGCCAGCAGTTTCTACACAGATACGCAGTATTTT.

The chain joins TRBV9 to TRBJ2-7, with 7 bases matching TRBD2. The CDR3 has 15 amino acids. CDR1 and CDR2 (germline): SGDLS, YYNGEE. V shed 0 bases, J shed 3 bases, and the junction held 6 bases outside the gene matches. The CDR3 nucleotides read TGTGCCAGCAGCGTAGCGGGAGGACTAATCTACGAGCAGTACTTC. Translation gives CASSVAGGLIYEQYF.

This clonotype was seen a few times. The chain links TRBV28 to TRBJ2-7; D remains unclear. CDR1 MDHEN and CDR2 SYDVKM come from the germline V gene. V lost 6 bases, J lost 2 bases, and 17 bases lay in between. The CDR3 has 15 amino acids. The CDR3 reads CASSSPAQMAYEQYF. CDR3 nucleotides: TGTGCCAGCAGCTCACCAGCGCAGATGGCCTACGAGCAGTACTTC.

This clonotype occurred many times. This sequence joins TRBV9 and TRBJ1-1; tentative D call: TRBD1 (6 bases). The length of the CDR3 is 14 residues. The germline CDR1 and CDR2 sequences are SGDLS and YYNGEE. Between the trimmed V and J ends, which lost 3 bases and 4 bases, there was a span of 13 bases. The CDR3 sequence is CASSGGPEGTEAFF. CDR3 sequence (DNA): TGTGCCAGCAGCGGGGGGCCCGAGGGCACTGAAGCTTTCTTT.

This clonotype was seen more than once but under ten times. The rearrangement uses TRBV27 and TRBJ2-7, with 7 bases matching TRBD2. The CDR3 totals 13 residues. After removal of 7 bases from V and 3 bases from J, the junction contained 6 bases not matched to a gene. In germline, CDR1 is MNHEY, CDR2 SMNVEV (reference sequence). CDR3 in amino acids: CASTIGLGYEQYF. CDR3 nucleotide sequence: TGTGCCAGCACCATCGGACTAGGCTACGAGCAGTACTTC.

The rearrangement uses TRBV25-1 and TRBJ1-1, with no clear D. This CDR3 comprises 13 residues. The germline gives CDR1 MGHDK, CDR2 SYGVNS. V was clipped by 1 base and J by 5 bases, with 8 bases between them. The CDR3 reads CASSEWEDTEAFF. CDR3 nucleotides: TGTGCCAGCAGTGAATGGGAAGATACTGAAGCTTTCTTT.

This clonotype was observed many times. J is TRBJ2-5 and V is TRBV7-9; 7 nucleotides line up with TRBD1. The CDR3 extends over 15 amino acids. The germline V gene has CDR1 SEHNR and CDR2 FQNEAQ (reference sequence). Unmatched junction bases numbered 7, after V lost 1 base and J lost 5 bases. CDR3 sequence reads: CASSLVTGVVETQYF. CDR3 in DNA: TGTGCCAGCAGCTTAGTCACAGGGGTGGTTGAGACCCAGTACTTC.

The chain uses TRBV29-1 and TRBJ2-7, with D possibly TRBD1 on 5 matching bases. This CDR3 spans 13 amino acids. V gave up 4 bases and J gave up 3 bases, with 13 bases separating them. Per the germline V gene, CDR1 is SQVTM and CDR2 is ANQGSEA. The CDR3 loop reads CSVVGLENYEQYF. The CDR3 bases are TGCAGCGTTGTGGGGCTCGAAAACTACGAGCAGTACTTC.

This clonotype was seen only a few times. The DNA for the CDR3 is TGTGCCAGCAGTGATCCGCTGGCGGGGGGTACCTACAATGAGCAGTTCTTC. Translated: CASSDPLAGGTYNEQFF. The chain couples TRBV27 to TRBJ2-1; 8 positions agree with TRBD2. This CDR3 is 17 amino acids long. The germline CDR1 and CDR2 sequences are MNHEY and SMNVEV (reference sequence). V gave up 5 bases and J gave up 2 bases; unmatched junction bases: 11.

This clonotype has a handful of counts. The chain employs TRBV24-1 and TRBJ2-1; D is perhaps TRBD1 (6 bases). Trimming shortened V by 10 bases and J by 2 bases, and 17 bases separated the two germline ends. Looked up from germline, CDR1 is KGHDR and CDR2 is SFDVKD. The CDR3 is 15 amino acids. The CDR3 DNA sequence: TGTGCCACGGGAACCGGGACATCCCCCTACAATGAGCAGTTCTTC. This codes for CATGTGTSPYNEQFF.

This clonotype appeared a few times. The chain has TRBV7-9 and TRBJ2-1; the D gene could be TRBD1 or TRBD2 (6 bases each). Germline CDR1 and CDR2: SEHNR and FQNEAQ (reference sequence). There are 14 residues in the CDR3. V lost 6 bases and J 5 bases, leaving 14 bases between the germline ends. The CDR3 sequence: CASRKEGDHNEQFF. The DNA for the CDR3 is TGTGCCAGCAGAAAGGAGGGGGATCACAATGAGCAGTTCTTC.

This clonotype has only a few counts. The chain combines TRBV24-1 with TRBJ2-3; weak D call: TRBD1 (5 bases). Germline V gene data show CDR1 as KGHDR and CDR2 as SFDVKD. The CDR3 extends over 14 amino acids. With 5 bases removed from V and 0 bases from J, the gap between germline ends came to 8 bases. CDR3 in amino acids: CATSGAGSTDTQYF. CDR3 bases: TGTGCCACCAGTGGGGCAGGGAGCACAGATACGCAGTATTTT.

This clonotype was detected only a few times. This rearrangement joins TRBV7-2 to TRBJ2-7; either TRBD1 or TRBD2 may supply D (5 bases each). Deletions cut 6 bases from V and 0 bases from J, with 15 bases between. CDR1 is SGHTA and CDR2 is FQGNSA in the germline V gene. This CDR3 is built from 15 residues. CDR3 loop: CASRASGTDSYEQYF. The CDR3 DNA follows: TGTGCCAGCAGGGCATCCGGGACGGACTCCTACGAGCAGTACTTC.

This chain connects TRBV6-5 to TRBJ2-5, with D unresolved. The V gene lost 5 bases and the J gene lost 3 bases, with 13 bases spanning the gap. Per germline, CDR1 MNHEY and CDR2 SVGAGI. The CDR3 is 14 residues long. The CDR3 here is CASSLLVRKETQYF. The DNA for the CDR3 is TGTGCCAGCAGTCTCCTCGTCAGAAAAGAGACCCAGTACTTC.

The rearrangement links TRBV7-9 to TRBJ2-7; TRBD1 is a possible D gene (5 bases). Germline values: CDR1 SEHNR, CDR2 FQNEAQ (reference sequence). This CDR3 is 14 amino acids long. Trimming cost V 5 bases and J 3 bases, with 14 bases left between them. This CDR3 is CASSPRQGIYEQYF. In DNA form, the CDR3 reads TGTGCCAGCAGCCCGCGTCAGGGTATCTACGAGCAGTACTTC.

The CDR3 nucleotides read TGCAGTGCTGCGGGACCCAACAAAAACATTCAGTACTTC. It specifies CSAAGPNKNIQYF. V usage is TRBV20-1 and J usage is TRBJ2-4, with a weak D call TRBD2 (6 bases). Germline V lookup: CDR1 DFQATT, CDR2 SNEGSKA (reference sequence). This CDR3 is 13 amino acids long. V lost 5 bases, J lost 3 bases, and 11 bases lay in between.

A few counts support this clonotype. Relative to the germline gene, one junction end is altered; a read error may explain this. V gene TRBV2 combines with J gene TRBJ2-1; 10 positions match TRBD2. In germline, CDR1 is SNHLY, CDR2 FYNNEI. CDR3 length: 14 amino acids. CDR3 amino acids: CASSEAGGPDEQFF. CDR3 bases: TGTGCCAGCAGCGAAGCGGGAGGGCCGGATGAGCAGTTCTTC.